Below, 17 T cell receptor beta chains from the same sample are listed, as sequenced in a study of beta chain features in type 1 diabetes. Study-level results: In all four CD4+ subsets, TCRB CDR3 length was significantly, moderately reduced in type 1 diabetes.

The whole isolated RNA underwent reverse transcription, so sequencing captured expressed TCRB transcripts. The repertoire was sequenced with immunoSEQ multiplex PCR; TCRdb's copy has only in-frame clones and lacks some. The data show 150,000 to 200,000 clones, with around 63% seen just once and nearly 0.09% held by the top ten. The antigens of these receptors remain unknown. The sequenced sample consisted of naive CD4+ T cells from blood. All receptors derive from a man in his thirties or forties with type 1 diabetes.

The rearrangement links TRBV7-2 to TRBJ1-6, with D uncertain. Germline V CDR1 and CDR2: SGHTA, FQGNSA. The CDR3 sequence is 15 residues long. The germline V and J ends were trimmed by 5 bases and 9 bases, with 17 bases remaining between them. This CDR3 is CASSVGYSWGSPLHF. The CDR3 DNA is TGTGCCAGCAGCGTCGGTTACAGCTGGGGTTCACCCCTCCACTTT.

V and J are TRBV27 and TRBJ2-5; D gene uncertain. Deletions cut 3 bases from V and 5 bases from J, with 13 bases between. Germline-derived CDR1 and CDR2 are MNHEY and SMNVEV (reference sequence). The CDR3 extends over 14 amino acids. This chain's CDR3 is CASSFGWGSETQYF. In DNA form, the CDR3 reads TGTGCCAGCAGTTTTGGTTGGGGATCCGAGACCCAGTACTTC.

This chain connects TRBV4-1 to TRBJ2-1; the match to TRBD2 covers 11 bases. The CDR3 totals 16 residues. The germline V gene encodes CDR1 MGHRA and CDR2 YSYEKL. V was pared by 0 bases and J by 9 bases, with 7 bases of the junction left unmatched. In DNA, the CDR3 is TGCGCCAGCAGCCAAGAAGGGACTAGCGGCTCCCTTGAGCAGTTCTTC. Its translation is CASSQEGTSGSLEQFF.

This clone appeared a single time. V and J are TRBV7-2 and TRBJ2-5; TRBD2 agrees at 7 bases. V was pared by 5 bases and J by 2 bases, with 5 bases of the junction left unmatched. CDR1 is SGHTA and CDR2 is FQGNSA in the germline V gene. CDR3 length equals 14 residues. CDR3 sequence: CASSARDYQETQYF. As DNA, the CDR3 is TGTGCCAGCAGCGCCCGGGACTATCAAGAGACCCAGTACTTC. The full variable domain, with the rest looked up from reference TRBV7-2 and TRBJ2-5, is GAGVSQSPSNKVTEKGKDVELRCDPISGHTALYWYRQSLGQGLEFLIYFQGNSAPDKSGLPSDRFSAERTGGSVSTLTIQRTQQEDSAVYLCASSARDYQETQYFGPGTRLLVL.

This clone came up a few times. The chain has TRBV21-1 and TRBJ2-7; no check of the table's D call, TRBD2, against the DNA was made. TRBV21-1 is deemed a pseudogene. This CDR3 has 12 residues. The CDR3 region has the DNA TGTGCCACAAGAGGTAGTAAGTACGAGCAGTACTTC. Its translation is CATRGSKYEQYF.

The V gene is TRBV9, the J gene TRBJ1-2; D ambiguous. The germline gives CDR1 SGDLS, CDR2 YYNGEE. This CDR3 has 14 amino acids. Trimming removed 7 bases at V and 0 bases at J, with 13 bases between. In DNA, the CDR3 is TGTGCCAGCTCTACGCTGTCCGCTAACTATGGCTACACCTTC. The encoded protein is CASSTLSANYGYTF.

This chain connects TRBV5-4 to TRBJ2-4; TRBD2 might be the D (6 bases). This CDR3 contains 13 residues. V gave up 5 bases and J gave up 6 bases, with 12 bases separating them. The V gene's germline CDR1 is SGHNT and CDR2 YYREEE (reference sequence). The DNA for the CDR3 is TGTGCCAGCAGGCAGTCGGGGGTAAACATTCAGTACTTC. As protein: CASRQSGVNIQYF.

This clone was seen a handful of times. The V call is TRBV30, the J call TRBJ2-1; perhaps TRBD2 as D (6 bases). The CDR3 spans 14 residues. V was trimmed by 1 base and J by 3 bases, leaving 10 bases between them. Germline CDR1 and CDR2: GTSNPN and SVGIG (reference sequence). The chain's CDR3 is CAWSGLVLYNEQFF. CDR3 DNA sequence: TGTGCCTGGAGTGGACTAGTCCTCTACAATGAGCAGTTCTTC.

This rearrangement joins TRBV4-3 to TRBJ2-7, with D hard to call. V lost 1 base and J lost 1, with 5 bases in between. This CDR3 spans 13 amino acids. In germline, CDR1 is LGHNA, CDR2 YSLEER. The CDR3 sequence is CASSQAQSYEQYF. CDR3 DNA: TGCGCCAGCAGCCAAGCCCAATCCTACGAGCAGTACTTC.

The rearrangement joins TRBV6-5 to TRBJ2-5; possibly TRBD1 for D (7 bases). V lost 9 bases and J lost 4, with 21 bases in between. The CDR3 length is 15 residues. The germline gives CDR1 MNHEY, CDR2 SVGAGI. The CDR3 spells CASSTPYRGGETQYF. The CDR3 region has the DNA TGTGCCAGTTCCACCCCCTACAGGGGAGGAGAGACCCAGTACTTC.

This rearrangement joins TRBV19 to TRBJ2-3; 9 bases match TRBD1. Per germline, CDR1 LNHDA and CDR2 SQIVND (reference sequence). CDR3 length: 12 residues. V was clipped by 6 bases and J by 6 bases; unmatched bases: 1. The CDR3 sequence: CASRGTGDTQYF. The CDR3, as DNA: TGTGCCAGTAGGGGGACAGGGGATACGCAGTATTTT.

This chain joins TRBV14 and TRBJ2-5; possibly TRBD1 or TRBD2 for D (6 bases each). This CDR3 has 14 residues. Per the germline V gene, CDR1 is SGHDN and CDR2 is FVKESK. V lost 5 bases, J lost 2 bases, and 12 bases lay in between. The CDR3 protein is CASSSGGQQETQYF. The CDR3 coding sequence is TGTGCCAGCAGCTCCGGGGGCCAACAAGAGACCCAGTACTTC.

A word on this clone: Other nucleotide sequences in the sample specify the same CDR3. The chain combines TRBV30 with TRBJ2-5, with TRBD2 as a possible D gene (5 bases). CDR3 size: 11 residues. From germline, CDR1 is GTSNPN and CDR2 SVGIG (reference sequence). V dropped 1 base and J dropped 5 bases, with 5 bases sitting between them. This chain's CDR3 is CAWSGGETQYF. The CDR3 nucleotides are TGTGCCTGGAGTGGCGGGGAGACCCAGTACTTC. Combining the CDR3 with reference TRBV30 and TRBJ2-5 gives the whole variable domain SQTIHQWPATLVQPVGSPLSLECTVEGTSNPNLYWYRQAAGRGLQLLFYSVGIGQISSEVPQNLSASRPQDRQFILSSKKLLLSDSGFYLCAWSGGETQYFGPGTRLLVL.

The CDR3 coding sequence is TGCAGTGCTGTTACAGGGCATGAGCAGTTCTTC. This encodes CSAVTGHEQFF. The chain links TRBV20-1 to TRBJ2-1; D might be TRBD1 (6 bases). V lost 5 bases to trimming and J lost 8 bases, with 10 bases between them. The CDR3 has 11 amino acids. Looked up from germline, CDR1 is DFQATT and CDR2 is SNEGSKA (reference sequence).

This chain connects TRBV11-2 to TRBJ1-2, with 7 bases fitting TRBD1. Unmatched junction bases numbered 6, after V lost 5 bases and J lost 6 bases. Germline assignment: CDR1 SGHAT and CDR2 FQNNGV. CDR3 length: 13 residues. In DNA form, the CDR3 reads TGTGCCAGCAGCGTGGCACAGGGGAATGGCTACACCTTC. This codes for CASSVAQGNGYTF.

The V call is TRBV30, the J call TRBJ1-6; possible D gene TRBD1, 6 bases. In germline, CDR1 is GTSNPN, CDR2 SVGIG (reference sequence). The CDR3 extends over 19 amino acids. Trimming took 0 bases from V and 10 from J, leaving 28 bases between them. The CDR3 here is CAWSVLVVSVLRGGSPLHF. The CDR3 coding sequence is TGTGCCTGGAGTGTACTGGTGGTATCGGTACTCCGAGGGGGATCACCCCTCCACTTT.

CDR3 in DNA: TGTGCCAGCAGCGCGCCCGGGACTAGAGACCAAGAGACCCAGTACTTC. Protein: CASSAPGTRDQETQYF. This chain joins TRBV9 and TRBJ2-5, with 8 bases aligning to TRBD2. This CDR3 has 16 amino acids. V lost 3 bases and J lost 0; bases outside the gene matches: 7. CDR1 SGDLS and CDR2 YYNGEE come from the germline V gene.